This T cell receptor beta chain was identified during a study of cytomegalovirus exposure and HLA in healthy donors. Across the study: Among the roughly 370 genotyped donors, around 85% were placed in the Caucasian-associated ancestry cluster.

Study-wide results and limits: Most CMV-associated TCR beta chains appeared HLA-restricted in a later analysis. The CMV antigen specificity of a few CMV-associated chains was confirmed through in vitro analysis.

PCR used 60 Vbeta primers and 13 Jbeta primers. The repertoire was sequenced with immunoSEQ multiplex PCR; TCRdb's copy has only in-frame clones and lacks some. The top ten clones hold 6.5% to 8% of a sample with over 75,000 clones, roughly 80% of them seen once. The CDR3 consists of 16 residues. Germline V gene lookup returns CDR1 SGDLS and CDR2 YYNGEE. V was clipped by 8 bases and J by 0 bases; unmatched bases: 11. This clone has a handful of counts. What it recognizes is unknown. This receptor was obtained from a man in his fifties or sixties in good health and CMV-seropositive. The V call is TRBV9, the J call TRBJ1-3; 7 positions agree with TRBD1. Input material: PBMCs. In nucleotides, the CDR3 is TGTGCCAGACCCTTTAGCCGGACAGGCTCTGGAAACACCATATATTTT. It yields the protein CARPFSRTGSGNTIYF. The full variable domain, rest sourced from reference TRBV9 and TRBJ1-3, is DSGVTQTPKHLITATGQRVTLRCSPRSGDLSVYWYQQSLDQGLQFLIQYYNGEERAKGNILERFSAQQFPDLHSELNLSSLELGDSALYFCARPFSRTGSGNTIYFGEGSWLTVV.